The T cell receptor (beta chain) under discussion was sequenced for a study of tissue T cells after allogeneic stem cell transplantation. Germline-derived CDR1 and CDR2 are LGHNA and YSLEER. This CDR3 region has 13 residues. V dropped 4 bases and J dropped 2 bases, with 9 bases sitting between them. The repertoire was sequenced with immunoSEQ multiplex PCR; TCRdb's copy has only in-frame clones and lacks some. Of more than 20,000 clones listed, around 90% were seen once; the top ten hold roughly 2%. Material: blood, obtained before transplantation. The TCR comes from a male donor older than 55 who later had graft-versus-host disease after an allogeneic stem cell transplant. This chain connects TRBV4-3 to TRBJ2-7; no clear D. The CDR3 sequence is CASSRDIAYEQYF. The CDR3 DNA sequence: TGCGCCAGCAGCCGAGATATAGCCTACGAGCAGTACTTC.